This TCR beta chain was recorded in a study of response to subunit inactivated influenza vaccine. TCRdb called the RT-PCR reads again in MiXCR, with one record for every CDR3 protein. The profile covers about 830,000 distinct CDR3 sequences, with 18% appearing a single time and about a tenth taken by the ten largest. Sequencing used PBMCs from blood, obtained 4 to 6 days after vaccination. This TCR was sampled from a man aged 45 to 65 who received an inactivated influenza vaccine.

The CDR3: CASSLRGDRVGNQPQHF. DNA of the CDR3: TGTGCCAGCAGCTTAAGGGGGGACAGGGTCGGGAATCAGCCCCAGCATTTT. The chain recombines TRBV7-2 with TRBJ1-5; 9 bases agree with TRBD1. This CDR3 is 17 amino acids long. CDR1 is SGHTA, CDR2 FQGNSA, per germline. Unmatched junction bases numbered 9, after V lost 2 bases and J lost 4 bases.